This TCR beta chain was recorded in a study of OX40 agonist ivuxolimab in advanced cancers. Study background: Patients received intravenous ivuxolimab every 2 weeks at 0.01 to 10 mg/kg. People who had prior anti-PD-1, anti-PD-L1 or anti-CTLA-4 therapy could take part, and around 43% had some.

Points on this clone: Its antigen is as yet unknown.

CDR1 and CDR2 (germline): SGHNT, YYREEE (reference sequence). The CDR3 has 15 amino acids. Trimming took 4 bases from V and 2 from J, leaving 16 bases between them. Generated by immunoSEQ multiplex PCR, the TCRdb table keeps only in-frame clones and is missing some. The data contain approximately 90,000 clones, 90% to 95% of them singletons. Study-wide results and caveats: Average numbers of expanded clones were greater in CD8+ T cells than in CD4+.

The sample consisted of CD4+ or CD8+ T cells sorted from blood, taken in a trial of the OX40 agonist ivuxolimab. The genes are TRBV5-4 and TRBJ2-7; maybe TRBD2 (7 bases). This TCR was sampled from an adult with an advanced solid tumor such as melanoma, head and neck, liver or kidney cancer. CDR3 nucleotides: TGTGCCAGCAGCGGGGGGGGCGGGAACGCCTACGAGCAGTACTTC. Protein product: CASSGGGGNAYEQYF.